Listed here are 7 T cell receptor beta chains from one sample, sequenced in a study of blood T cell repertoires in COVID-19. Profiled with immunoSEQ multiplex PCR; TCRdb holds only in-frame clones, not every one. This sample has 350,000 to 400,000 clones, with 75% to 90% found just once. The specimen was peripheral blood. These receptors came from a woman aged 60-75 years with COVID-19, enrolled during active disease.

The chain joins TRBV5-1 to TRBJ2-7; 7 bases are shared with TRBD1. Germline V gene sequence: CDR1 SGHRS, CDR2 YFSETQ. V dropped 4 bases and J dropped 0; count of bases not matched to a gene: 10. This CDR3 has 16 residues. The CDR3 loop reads CASSAPTGSRSYEQYF. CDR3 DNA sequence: TGCGCCAGCAGCGCGCCGACAGGGTCCCGCTCCTACGAGCAGTACTTC.

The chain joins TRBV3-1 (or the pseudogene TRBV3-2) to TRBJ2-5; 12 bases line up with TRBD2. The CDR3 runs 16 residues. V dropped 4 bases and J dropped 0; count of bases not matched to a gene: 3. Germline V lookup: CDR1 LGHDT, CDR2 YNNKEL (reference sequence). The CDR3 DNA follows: TGTGCCAGCAGCCTATGGACTAGCGGGAACCAAGAGACCCAGTACTTC. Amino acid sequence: CASSLWTSGNQETQYF.

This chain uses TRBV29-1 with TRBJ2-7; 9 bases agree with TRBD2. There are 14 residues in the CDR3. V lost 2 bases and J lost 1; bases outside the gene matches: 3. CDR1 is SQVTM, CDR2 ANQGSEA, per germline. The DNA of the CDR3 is TGCAGCGTTGAATCTAGCGGGGCATCCTACGAGCAGTACTTC. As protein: CSVESSGASYEQYF.

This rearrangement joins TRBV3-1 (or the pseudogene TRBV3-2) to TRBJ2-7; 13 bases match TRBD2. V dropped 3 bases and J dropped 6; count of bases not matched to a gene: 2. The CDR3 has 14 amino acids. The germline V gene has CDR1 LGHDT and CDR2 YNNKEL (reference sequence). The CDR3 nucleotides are TGTGCCAGCAGCCATCGGACTAGCGGGGGCGAGCAGTACTTC. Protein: CASSHRTSGGEQYF.

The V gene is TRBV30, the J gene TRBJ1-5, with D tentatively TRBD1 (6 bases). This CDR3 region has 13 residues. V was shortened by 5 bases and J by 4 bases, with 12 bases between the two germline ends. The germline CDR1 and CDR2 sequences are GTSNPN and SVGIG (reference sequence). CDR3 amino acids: CAWGGQRNQPQHF. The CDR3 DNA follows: TGTGCCTGGGGTGGACAGCGTAATCAGCCCCAGCATTTT.

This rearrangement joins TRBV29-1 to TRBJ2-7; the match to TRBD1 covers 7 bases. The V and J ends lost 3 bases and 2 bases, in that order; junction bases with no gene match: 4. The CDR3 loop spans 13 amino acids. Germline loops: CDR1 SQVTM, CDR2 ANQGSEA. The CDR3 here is CSVEGDSTYEQYF. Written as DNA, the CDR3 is TGCAGCGTTGAGGGGGACAGCACCTACGAGCAGTACTTC.

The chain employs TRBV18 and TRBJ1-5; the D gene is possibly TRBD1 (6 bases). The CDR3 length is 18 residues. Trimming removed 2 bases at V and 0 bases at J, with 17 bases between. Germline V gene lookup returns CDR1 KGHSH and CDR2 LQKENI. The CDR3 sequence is CASSPGLGATYSNQPQHF. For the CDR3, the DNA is TGTGCCAGCTCACCAGGATTGGGGGCCACATATAGCAATCAGCCCCAGCATTTT.